One sample yielded the 8 T cell receptor beta chains listed below, sequenced in a study of blood T cell repertoires in COVID-19. TCRdb's copy holds only in-frame clones and misses some; the assay was immunoSEQ multiplex PCR. Of 170,000 or so clones in the sample, around four fifths were seen once. The sample was peripheral blood. These receptors were obtained from an older man with active or convalescent COVID-19.

The V gene is TRBV10-1, the J gene TRBJ2-1; 13 nucleotides agree with TRBD2. The CDR3 covers 15 residues. Trimming took 7 bases from V and 5 from J; bases not matched to a gene: 5. Per the germline V gene, CDR1 is WNHNN and CDR2 is SYGVQD (reference sequence). The CDR3 is CASTPGTSGNNEQFF. In DNA, the CDR3 is TGCGCCAGCACCCCCGGGACTAGCGGGAACAATGAGCAGTTCTTC.

The rearrangement joins TRBV7-9 to TRBJ2-2; 9 bases line up with TRBD2. This CDR3 is built from 14 residues. The germline V gene encodes CDR1 SEHNR and CDR2 FQNEAQ (reference sequence). The trim removed 5 bases at V and 6 bases at J, leaving 4 bases unmatched. CDR3 region: CASSASGIAGELFF. CDR3 DNA: TGTGCCAGCAGCGCTAGCGGGATCGCCGGGGAGCTGTTTTTT. Full variable domain (outside the CDR3, taken from reference TRBV7-9 and TRBJ2-2): DTGVSQNPRHKITKRGQNVTFRCDPISEHNRLYWYRQTLGQGPEFLTYFQNEAQLEKSRLLSDRFSAERPKGSFSTLEIQRTEQGDSAMYLCASSASGIAGELFFGEGSRLTVL.

The chain links TRBV30 to TRBJ1-4; 12 bases align to TRBD1. CDR1 is GTSNPN and CDR2 is SVGIG in the germline V gene (reference sequence). The CDR3 extends over 16 amino acids. With V trimmed by 2 bases and J by 6 bases, 7 bases remained unmatched. Here the CDR3 DNA reads TGTGCCTGGAGTAGGGGGACAGGGGGCCAGTATGAAAAACTGTTTTTT. Translating gives CAWSRGTGGQYEKLFF. Looking up the rest from reference TRBV30 and TRBJ1-4 gives the full variable domain: SQTIHQWPATLVQPVGSPLSLECTVEGTSNPNLYWYRQAAGRGLQLLFYSVGIGQISSEVPQNLSASRPQDRQFILSSKKLLLSDSGFYLCAWSRGTGGQYEKLFFGSGTQLSVL.

This clone has a count of ten or more. V usage is TRBV7-2 and J usage is TRBJ2-2; 10 bases align to TRBD2. Germline assignment: CDR1 SGHTA and CDR2 FQGNSA. The CDR3 extends over 16 amino acids. V was clipped by 5 bases and J by 1 base; unmatched bases: 4. CDR3 amino acids: CASSKPSGGNTGELFF. DNA for the CDR3: TGTGCCAGCAGCAAGCCTAGCGGGGGGAACACCGGGGAGCTGTTTTTT. Drawing the rest from reference TRBV7-2 and TRBJ2-2, the complete variable domain is GAGVSQSPSNKVTEKGKDVELRCDPISGHTALYWYRQSLGQGLEFLIYFQGNSAPDKSGLPSDRFSAERTGGSVSTLTIQRTQQEDSAVYLCASSKPSGGNTGELFFGEGSRLTVL.

This rearrangement joins TRBV7-8 to TRBJ1-5, with D unclear. Trimming cost V 5 bases and J 5 bases, with 13 bases left between them. Germline CDR1 is SGHVS and CDR2 is FQNEAQ. The CDR3 totals 14 residues. CDR3 in amino acids: CASSPLHPDQPQHF. CDR3 nucleotides: TGTGCCAGCAGCCCGTTACACCCTGATCAGCCCCAGCATTTT.

The chain employs TRBV19 and TRBJ1-3; D is possibly TRBD1 (6 bases). V lost 8 bases, J lost 0 bases, and 14 bases lay in between. The CDR3 totals 15 residues. CDR1 and CDR2 (germline): LNHDA, SQIVND (reference sequence). The CDR3 protein is CASAQGKSSGNTIYF. The CDR3 coding sequence is TGTGCCAGTGCCCAGGGGAAGAGCTCTGGAAACACCATATATTTT.

V gene TRBV4-2 combines with J gene TRBJ1-5; no definite D call. The CDR3 is made up of 14 amino acids. V was trimmed by 1 base and J by 2 bases, leaving 6 bases between them. Looked up from germline, CDR1 is LGHNA and CDR2 is YNFKEQ. CDR3 loop: CASSQAFGNQPQHF. CDR3 in DNA: TGTGCCAGCAGCCAAGCGTTCGGCAATCAGCCCCAGCATTTT.

A few counts support this clone. J is TRBJ2-3 and V is TRBV2, with TRBD1 identical over 8 bases. Germline trimming cut 10 bases from V and 2 bases from J; bases unmatched to any gene: 8. The CDR3 spans 14 residues. Germline CDR1 is SNHLY and CDR2 is FYNNEI. DNA for the CDR3: TGTGCCACCGTGGACAGGGCGTTCACAGATACGCAGTATTTT. Its translation: CATVDRAFTDTQYF.